This passage covers 5 T cell receptor beta chains from one sample sequenced in a study of blood T cell repertoires in COVID-19. Sequencing was performed with immunoSEQ multiplex PCR; in TCRdb, only in-frame clones are kept and a portion is missing. The sample holds more than 10,000 clones; around 91% are singletons and the top ten take about 9.5%. Specimen: peripheral blood. The source of these receptors is a human donor in a cohort sampled during active COVID-19.

CDR3 sequence: CASSPGQGDYEQYF. CDR3 coding DNA: TGCGCCAGCAGCCCGGGACAGGGGGACTACGAGCAGTACTTC. This chain uses TRBV5-1 with TRBJ2-7; 11 nucleotides align to TRBD1. Germline V lookup: CDR1 SGHRS, CDR2 YFSETQ. V was clipped by 4 bases and J by 3 bases; unmatched bases: 3. The CDR3 is 14 amino acids.

The V call is TRBV11-2, the J call TRBJ2-3, with D perhaps TRBD2 (7 bases). V was pared by 2 bases and J by 1 base, with 10 bases between. The CDR3 length is 15 residues. Germline values: CDR1 SGHAT, CDR2 FQNNGV. CDR3 DNA sequence: TGTGCCAGCAGCTTACGGGGGGCGGGCACAGATACGCAGTATTTT. Encoded protein: CASSLRGAGTDTQYF. The entire variable domain, with the rest obtained from reference TRBV11-2 and TRBJ2-3, is as follows: EAGVAQSPRYKIIEKRQSVAFWCNPISGHATLYWYQQILGQGPKLLIQFQNNGVVDDSQLPKDRFSAERLKGVDSTLKIQPAKLEDSAVYLCASSLRGAGTDTQYFGPGTRLTVL.

The chain recombines TRBV28 with TRBJ1-1; D might be TRBD1 (6 bases). The germline V gene encodes CDR1 MDHEN and CDR2 SYDVKM. The length of the CDR3 is 17 residues. Between the trimmed V and J ends, which lost 5 bases and 1 base, there was a span of 20 bases. The CDR3 region is CASSRPIGGAGNTEAFF. DNA of the CDR3: TGTGCCAGCAGTCGCCCAATAGGGGGGGCGGGGAACACTGAAGCTTTCTTT.

This clone was found a few times. The junction and the germline gene differ at one end; a read error may be behind it. The V gene is TRBV5-4, the J gene TRBJ1-1; 9 positions match TRBD1. In germline, CDR1 is SGHNT, CDR2 YYREEE (reference sequence). The CDR3 runs 13 residues. The CDR3 region is CASSPDRDRAPLF. The CDR3 nucleotides are TGTGCCAGCAGTCCGGACCGGGACAGGGCTCCTCTCTTT.

This chain joins TRBV10-3 and TRBJ2-3; 7 bases line up with TRBD1. CDR1 is ENHRY and CDR2 is SYGVKD in the germline V gene. This CDR3 spans 14 amino acids. V was clipped by 6 bases and J by 2 bases; unmatched bases: 5. CDR3 DNA sequence: TGTGCCATCAGCACAGGGGTTAACACAGATACGCAGTATTTT. Protein sequence: CAISTGVNTDTQYF.